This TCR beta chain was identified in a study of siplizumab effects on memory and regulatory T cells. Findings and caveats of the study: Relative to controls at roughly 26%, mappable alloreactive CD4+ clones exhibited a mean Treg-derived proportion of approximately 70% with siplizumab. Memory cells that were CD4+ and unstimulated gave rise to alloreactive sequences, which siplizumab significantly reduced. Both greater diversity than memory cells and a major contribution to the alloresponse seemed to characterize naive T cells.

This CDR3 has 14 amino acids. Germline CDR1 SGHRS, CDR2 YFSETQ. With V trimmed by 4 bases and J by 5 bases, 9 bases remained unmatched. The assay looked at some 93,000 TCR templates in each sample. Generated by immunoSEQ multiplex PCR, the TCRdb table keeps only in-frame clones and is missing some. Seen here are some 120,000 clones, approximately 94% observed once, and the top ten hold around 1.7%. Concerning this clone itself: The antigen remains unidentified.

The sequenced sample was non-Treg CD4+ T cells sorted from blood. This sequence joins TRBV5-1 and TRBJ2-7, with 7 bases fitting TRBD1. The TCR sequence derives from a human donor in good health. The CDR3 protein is CASSESTGVDEQYF. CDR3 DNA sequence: TGCGCCAGCAGCGAGTCTACAGGGGTCGACGAGCAGTACTTC.